The sample holds a few counts of the clone carrying this T cell receptor (beta chain). Its antigen remains unidentified. Germline V gene lookup returns CDR1 DFQATT and CDR2 SNEGSKA (reference sequence). Unmatched junction bases numbered 3, after V lost 3 bases and J lost 0 bases. The CDR3 loop spans 15 amino acids. A J-beta primer mix and a sample-barcoded 5' primer were used in a second PCR of about 7 to 11 cycles. Each CDR3 protein is one row after TCRdb ran MiXCR on the 5' RACE reads. The data contain hundreds of thousands of distinct CDR3 sequences, approximately 53% of them seen just once; the ten biggest clones take up roughly 26%. Every donor provided around 9.3 milliliters of peripheral blood. Isolated PBMCs totaled at least 6 million in each sample. The sample is drawn from a study of blood T cells in healthy people across ages. Study results and caveats: Compared with aged donors, long-lived donors showed fewer expanded clones, suggesting selection. Naive and antigen-experienced cells were not separated, limiting conclusive comparison.

The sequenced sample consisted of blood. The rearrangement uses TRBV20-1 and TRBJ1-4, with TRBD1 identical over 8 bases. This TCR was sampled from a man aged 35-49 years in good health. The CDR3 sequence: CSARKGQATNEKLFF. The CDR3 nucleotides are TGCAGTGCTAGGAAGGGACAGGCAACTAATGAAAAACTGTTTTTT.